This T cell receptor beta chain was sequenced in a study of beta chain features in type 1 diabetes. Study-level results: VDJ junctions in type 1 diabetes patients carried more deletions and fewer insertions. Amplification by PCR could prefer shorter templates, with the same effect in patients and controls. Patients showed naive, central memory and Treg TCRB repertoires that appeared more similar than those of healthy donors. All four CD4+ subsets from Type 1 diabetes patients carried moderately but significantly shorter TCRB CDR3s.

Comment on this clone: Its specificity is not known.

What was sequenced were expressed TCRB transcripts, since all of the isolated RNA had been reverse transcribed. Only in-frame clones appear in the TCRdb table, and some are missing; sequencing was by immunoSEQ multiplex PCR. The table has 300,000 to 350,000 clones, approximately 9.7% seen once. The CDR3 loop spans 11 amino acids. With 7 bases removed from V and 4 bases from J, the gap between germline ends came to 10 bases. Germline lookup yields CDR1 DFQATT and CDR2 SNEGSKA (reference sequence). Each of the sorted populations had a purity greater than 95%. The sequence was collected from a man aged 30-40 years with type 1 diabetes. Sequenced sample: central memory CD4+ T cells from blood. The rearrangement uses TRBV20-1 and TRBJ2-5, with a weak D call TRBD1 (5 bases). CDR3 in DNA: TGCAGTGGCGCTAGGGGAGAGACCCAGTACTTC. Amino acid sequence: CSGARGETQYF.